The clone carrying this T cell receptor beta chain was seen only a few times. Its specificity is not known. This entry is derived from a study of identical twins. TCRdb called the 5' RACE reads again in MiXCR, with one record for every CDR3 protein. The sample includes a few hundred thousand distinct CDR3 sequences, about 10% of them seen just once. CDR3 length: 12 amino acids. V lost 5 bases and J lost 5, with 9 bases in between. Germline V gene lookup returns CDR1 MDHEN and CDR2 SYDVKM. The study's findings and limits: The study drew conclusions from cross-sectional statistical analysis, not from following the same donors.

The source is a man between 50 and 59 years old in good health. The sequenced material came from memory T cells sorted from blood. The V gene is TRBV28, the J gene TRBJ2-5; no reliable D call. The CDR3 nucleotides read TGTGCCAGCAGTGGCAGTTCGGAGACCCAGTACTTC. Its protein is CASSGSSETQYF.